This TCR beta chain was documented in a study of pediatric ulcerative colitis. V was pared by 1 base and J by 4 bases, with 11 bases of the junction left unmatched. There are 18 residues in the CDR3. The germline CDR1 and CDR2 sequences are LGHNA and YNFKEQ. This was a survey-level run. Up to 500,000 reads were sequenced per sample. Sequencing was performed with immunoSEQ multiplex PCR; in TCRdb, only in-frame clones are kept and a portion is missing. Of roughly 64,000 clones in the sample, 86% are singletons; the top ten hold around 3.5%. Before the diagnostic colonoscopy, ulcerative colitis patients were free of immunosuppressive medication.

The sample taken for sequencing was blood. The sequence was collected from a boy between 10 and 17 years old with severe ulcerative colitis. The chain has TRBV4-2 and TRBJ2-3; 10 nucleotides agree with TRBD2. CDR3 region: CASSQVGSSGRVSDTQYF. CDR3 DNA: TGTGCCAGCAGCCAAGTGGGGTCTAGCGGGAGAGTGTCAGATACGCAGTATTTT.